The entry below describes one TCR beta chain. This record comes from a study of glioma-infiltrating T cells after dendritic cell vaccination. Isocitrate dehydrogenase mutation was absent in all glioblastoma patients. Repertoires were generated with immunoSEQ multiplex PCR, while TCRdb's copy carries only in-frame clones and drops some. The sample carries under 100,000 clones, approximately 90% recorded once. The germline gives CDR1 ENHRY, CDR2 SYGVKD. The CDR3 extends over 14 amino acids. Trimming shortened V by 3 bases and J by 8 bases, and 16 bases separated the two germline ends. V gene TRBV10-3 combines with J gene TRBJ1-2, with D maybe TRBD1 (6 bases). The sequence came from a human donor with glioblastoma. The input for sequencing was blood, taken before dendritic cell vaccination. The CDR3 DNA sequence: TGTGCCATCAGTGATCGAGTGGGGGCGCGGGGCTACACCTTC. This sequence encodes CAISDRVGARGYTF.